This T cell receptor (beta chain) is from a study of blood T cell repertoires in COVID-19. Study-level information: COVID-19 samples from acute and convalescent phases originated in the United States, Italy and Spain. The cDNA or gDNA used as material had been derived from T cells, B-cell-depleted T cells, or PBMCs.

Measured with immunoSEQ multiplex PCR; TCRdb has only the in-frame clones, and not every one. Altogether about 90,000 clones are present, 80% being singletons, with the ten largest covering around a tenth. The CDR3 is 13 amino acids. The germline gives CDR1 SGHAT, CDR2 FQNNGV. V was trimmed by 5 bases and J by 5 bases, leaving 10 bases between them. Sample: peripheral blood. The chain uses TRBV11-2 and TRBJ1-5; no firm D call. This sequence was found in a woman aged 70-85 years with acute or convalescent COVID-19. The CDR3 nucleotides are TGTGCCAGCAGCCCGGGGTCCTATCAGCCCCAGCATTTT. It specifies CASSPGSYQPQHF.